This T cell receptor beta chain appears in the sequencing data of a study of T cells after yellow fever vaccination. The overall study: The SMART-Seq v4 Ultra Low Input method served to prepare the low-cell-number fractions. Points from the study as a whole: Overlap between CD4 and CD8 compartments was detected for a small share of clonotypes. Secondary responses were weaker yet peaked faster, day 5 versus 15.

For this clonotype: No antigen is known for it.

MiXCR, run by TCRdb on the 5' RACE reads, gives a single entry per CDR3 protein. The profile shows nearly 350,000 distinct CDR3 sequences, less than 9.5% of them singletons. The sequence came from a young man who received the YFV17D yellow fever vaccine. This specimen consisted of PBMCs, obtained around 45 days after the first yellow fever vaccination.

CDR3 DNA sequence: TGCGCCAGCAGCCAAATTTTCAAGGGGGACTACGAGCAGTACTTC. Translation gives CASSQIFKGDYEQYF. V is TRBV4-3 and J is TRBJ2-7, with D tentatively TRBD1 (6 bases). V shed 2 bases and J shed 3 bases, with 14 bases lying between them. CDR1 and CDR2 (germline): LGHNA, YSLEER. The CDR3 is 15 amino acids.